One and the same sample provided the 24 T cell receptor beta chains below, sequenced in a study of T-cell reconstitution after alpha-beta-depleted transplantation in children. A TCRbeta library incorporating unique molecular identifiers was prepared. TCRdb redid the calling of the PCR reads with MiXCR, one entry per CDR3 protein. The sample lists some 640,000 distinct CDR3 sequences, 16% occurring once. Sequenced here: PBMCs from the stem cell graft donor, sampled from the stem cell graft. These receptors all come from a human donor who donated a stem cell graft to a child with acute myeloid leukemia.

In its sample, this clonotype was seen many times. The rearrangement joins TRBV20-1 to TRBJ1-2, with D perhaps TRBD1 (6 bases). There are 12 residues in the CDR3. CDR1 and CDR2 from the germline V gene are DFQATT and SNEGSKA (reference sequence). V lost 6 bases and J 4 bases, leaving 12 bases between the germline ends. This chain's CDR3 is CSASKGGYGYTF. CDR3 DNA: TGCAGTGCGTCAAAGGGGGGCTATGGCTACACCTTC.

This clonotype has at least ten counts. The chain combines TRBV20-1 with TRBJ1-4; D is ambiguous. V was clipped by 6 bases and J by 12 bases, with 14 bases between them. Germline CDR1 is DFQATT and CDR2 is SNEGSKA (reference sequence). The CDR3 covers 11 residues. The DNA for the CDR3 is TGCAGTGCCCAGAGGGTGACCGAACTGTTTTTT. Translation gives CSAQRVTELFF.

The chain recombines TRBV5-1 with TRBJ2-5, with 14 positions matching TRBD2. J lost 0 bases, V lost 4 bases, and 2 bases had no gene match. The CDR3 contains 16 residues. Per the germline V gene, CDR1 is SGHRS and CDR2 is YFSETQ. The CDR3, as DNA: TGCGCCAGCAGCCGGACTAGCGGGGGGTACCAAGAGACCCAGTACTTC. Its translation: CASSRTSGGYQETQYF. The whole variable domain, filled in from reference TRBV5-1 and TRBJ2-5, reads KAGVTQTPRYLIKTRGQQVTLSCSPISGHRSVSWYQQTPGQGLQFLFEYFSETQRNKGNFPGRFSGRQFSNSRSEMNVSTLELGDSALYLCASSRTSGGYQETQYFGPGTRLLVL.

This clonotype was recorded at least ten times. The chain uses TRBV7-2 and TRBJ2-5; D unresolved. Germline-derived CDR1 and CDR2 are SGHTA and FQGNSA. This CDR3 contains 15 residues. Trimming removed 0 bases at V and 7 bases at J, with 15 bases between. The CDR3 is CASSLAGGEPGTQYF. CDR3 nucleotides: TGTGCCAGCAGCTTAGCCGGTGGGGAACCTGGGACCCAGTACTTC.

This clonotype was picked up many times. The genes are TRBV20-1 and TRBJ2-1; 11 bases are a match to TRBD2. Germline V gene lookup returns CDR1 DFQATT and CDR2 SNEGSKA (reference sequence). CDR3 size: 15 residues. Trimming at V came to 3 bases and at J to 7 bases, leaving 8 bases not matched to a gene. The chain's CDR3 is CSARKLAGDLNEQFF. The CDR3 nucleotides read TGCAGTGCTAGGAAACTAGCGGGGGATTTAAATGAGCAGTTCTTC.

This clonotype was detected many times. The rearrangement links TRBV20-1 to TRBJ2-5; D is perhaps TRBD1 (6 bases). The V gene lost 5 bases and the J gene lost 5 bases, with 15 bases spanning the gap. CDR1 DFQATT and CDR2 SNEGSKA come from the germline V gene (reference sequence). CDR3 size: 13 residues. CDR3 bases: TGCAGTGCTGAACAGGGTATGGGGGAGACCCAGTACTTC. Translating gives CSAEQGMGETQYF.

This clonotype was found a few times. The rearrangement joins TRBV27 to TRBJ2-5; 8 nucleotides align to TRBD1. In germline, CDR1 is MNHEY, CDR2 SMNVEV (reference sequence). The V and J ends lost 6 bases and 0 bases, in that order; junction bases with no gene match: 0. The CDR3 totals 13 residues. The CDR3 region is CASRGQDQETQYF. The CDR3 region has the DNA TGTGCCAGCAGGGGACAGGACCAAGAGACCCAGTACTTC.

The sample holds many counts of this clonotype. This chain connects TRBV12-3 or TRBV12-4 to TRBJ2-1; the match to TRBD2 covers 8 bases. The ends lost 10 bases at V and 7 bases at J; junction bases unmatched: 9. The CDR3 sequence is 13 residues long. CDR3 residues: CATSTSADNEQFF. CDR3 DNA sequence: TGTGCCACCTCGACTAGCGCCGATAATGAGCAGTTCTTC.

The table lists this clonotype with many counts. The chain combines TRBV12-3 or TRBV12-4 with TRBJ1-3; 11 bases map to TRBD1. The CDR3 is 15 residues long. Losses at the gene ends were 1 base for V and 5 bases for J; bases not matched to a gene: 1. As DNA, the CDR3 is TGTGCCAGCAGTTTAGGGACAGGGGGCCGAAACACCATATATTTT. This sequence encodes CASSLGTGGRNTIYF.

This clonotype came up many times. The chain is built from TRBV6-1 and TRBJ2-7; perhaps TRBD1 as D (6 bases). The V end was cut by 10 bases, the J end by 3 bases, with 19 bases between. Germline V lookup: CDR1 MNHNS, CDR2 SASEGT. The CDR3 runs 14 residues. CDR3 sequence reads: CATTTDLTGYEQYF. The DNA of the CDR3 is TGTGCCACCACGACCGACCTGACAGGCTACGAGCAGTACTTC.

This clonotype was seen a few times. This sequence joins TRBV7-2 and TRBJ2-7; 9 nucleotides agree with TRBD2. The CDR3 spans 14 residues. The J segment lost 9 bases and the V segment lost 1 base, leaving 7 bases of the junction unmatched. Germline V gene lookup returns CDR1 SGHTA and CDR2 FQGNSA. The CDR3 spells CASSLGLAGYVQYF. For the CDR3, the DNA is TGTGCCAGCAGCTTAGGGCTAGCGGGGTATGTGCAGTACTTC. The full variable domain, completed using reference TRBV7-2 and TRBJ2-7, is GAGVSQSPSNKVTEKGKDVELRCDPISGHTALYWYRQSLGQGLEFLIYFQGNSAPDKSGLPSDRFSAERTGGSVSTLTIQRTQQEDSAVYLCASSLGLAGYVQYFGPGTRLTVT.

The CDR3 nucleotides are TGCAGTGCTAGAGAATTAACCGGGACAGTAAGCAATTCACCCCTCCACTTT. Protein: CSARELTGTVSNSPLHF. The V and J genes are TRBV20-1 and TRBJ1-6; TRBD1 matches at 7 bases. The V gene end was trimmed by 0 bases and the J gene end by 7 bases; junction bases not matched to a gene: 12. Germline-derived CDR1 and CDR2 are DFQATT and SNEGSKA (reference sequence). The CDR3 length is 17 residues.

The V and J genes are TRBV24-1 and TRBJ2-5; D uncertain. Trimming took off 7 bases at V and 5 bases at J, with 7 bases between the two ends. Per the germline V gene, CDR1 is KGHDR and CDR2 is SFDVKD. This CDR3 is 11 amino acids long. The CDR3 bases are TGTGCCACCAGCATGGCGGAGACCCAGTACTTC. The encoded protein is CATSMAETQYF.

For this clonotype: With a much larger clone just one base away, this may be a read error. The chain employs TRBV20-1 and TRBJ2-1; 9 bases map to TRBD2. The germline V gene encodes CDR1 DFQATT and CDR2 SNEGSKA (reference sequence). CDR3 length equals 12 residues. Trimming removed 6 bases from V and 12 bases from J; junction bases left unmatched: 9. CDR3 sequence: CSARGLARLQFF. CDR3 DNA: TGCAGTGCCCGCGGACTAGCGAGGCTGCAGTTCTTC.

The genes are TRBV6-1 and TRBJ2-7; 9 bases match TRBD1. Germline CDR1 and CDR2: MNHNS and SASEGT. V was clipped by 2 bases and J by 4 bases; unmatched bases: 9. This CDR3 spans 16 amino acids. As DNA, the CDR3 is TGTGCCAGCAGTGAAAGGGAACAGGGGGCGAAGTACGAGCAGTACTTC. It is translated as CASSEREQGAKYEQYF.

This clonotype was seen a handful of times. The V call is TRBV20-1, the J call TRBJ2-3; no definite D call. CDR1 is DFQATT, CDR2 SNEGSKA, per germline (reference sequence). V was clipped by 3 bases and J by 1 base, with 8 bases between them. This CDR3 has 13 residues. The CDR3 DNA reads TGCAGTGCTAGGTTGGGCCGCACAGATACGCAGTATTTT. Encoded protein: CSARLGRTDTQYF.

There are many counts of this clonotype. The rearrangement joins TRBV20-1 to TRBJ1-2, with D unresolved. CDR1 is DFQATT, CDR2 SNEGSKA, per germline (reference sequence). V gave up 0 bases and J gave up 6 bases, with 20 bases separating them. CDR3 size: 16 residues. The CDR3, as DNA: TGCAGTGCTAGAGATCTTGGACGGAAAACTGCGGATGGCTACACCTTC. The encoded protein is CSARDLGRKTADGYTF.

The rearrangement joins TRBV6-1 to TRBJ1-1; D is ambiguous. Germline-derived CDR1 and CDR2 are MNHNS and SASEGT. The V end was cut by 8 bases, the J end by 1 base, with 11 bases between. The CDR3 sequence is 13 residues long. The CDR3 region is CASSRKENTEAFF. The CDR3 bases are TGTGCCAGCTCCAGGAAAGAGAACACTGAAGCTTTCTTT.

The chain joins TRBV15 to TRBJ1-1; 8 bases match TRBD1. Trimming removed 0 bases from V and 4 bases from J; junction bases left unmatched: 4. Germline lookup yields CDR1 LNHNV and CDR2 YYDKDF (reference sequence). This CDR3 comprises 15 residues. The DNA of the CDR3 is TGTGCCACCAGCAGAGACTCAGGGGGCTTCACTGAAGCTTTCTTT. Protein: CATSRDSGGFTEAFF.

This chain connects TRBV12-5 to TRBJ2-3, with D unclear. CDR3 length equals 11 residues. CDR1 is LGHNT, CDR2 FRNRAP, per germline. The V and J ends lost 0 bases and 6 bases respectively, with 1 base between them. The CDR3, as DNA: TGTGCTAGTGGTTTGGTCGATACGCAGTATTTT. This sequence encodes CASGLVDTQYF.

A word on this clonotype: This may come from a read error, since a much larger clone is one base off. The chain recombines TRBV6-1 with TRBJ2-3, with D maybe TRBD2 (6 bases). There are 13 residues in the CDR3. V was clipped by 8 bases and J by 3 bases, with 12 bases between them. Germline V gene data show CDR1 as MNHNS and CDR2 as SASEGT. The CDR3 protein is CASPEGGTDTQYF. The CDR3 bases are TGTGCCAGCCCCGAAGGAGGGACAGATACGCAGTATTTT.

This clonotype has at least ten counts. The chain employs TRBV7-6 and TRBJ1-1; D is possibly TRBD1 (5 bases). Trimming removed 1 base from V and 9 bases from J, with 6 bases in between. This CDR3 spans 11 amino acids. Looked up from germline, CDR1 is SGHVS and CDR2 is FNYEAQ. The DNA of the CDR3 is TGTGCCAGCAGCTTAGGGGGCCAAGCTTTCTTT. Encoded protein: CASSLGGQAFF.

This clonotype was seen ten or more times. The genes are TRBV4-3 and TRBJ2-5; 12 bases align to TRBD2. V lost 3 bases, J lost 5 bases, and 4 bases stayed unmatched. Per germline, CDR1 LGHNA and CDR2 YSLEER. CDR3 length: 15 amino acids. CDR3 in DNA: TGCGCCAGCAGCCAGAGACTAGCGGGGGTCGAGACCCAGTACTTC. Its protein is CASSQRLAGVETQYF.

This clonotype showed up many times. The CDR3 here is CSVEDRGLDGYTF. CDR3 in DNA: TGCAGCGTTGAAGACAGGGGGTTGGATGGCTACACCTTC. The chain has TRBV29-1 and TRBJ1-2, with 7 bases aligning to TRBD1. The germline V gene has CDR1 SQVTM and CDR2 ANQGSEA. V shed 0 bases and J 6 bases; nucleotides not matched to a gene: 4. CDR3 length: 13 residues.